The 30 T cell receptor beta chains reported below all come from one sample, sequenced in a study of Tregs in tolerant kidney transplant recipients. Libraries were prepared by immunoSEQ multiplex PCR; TCRdb keeps only in-frame clonotypes and omits some of them. The sample has 14,000 or so clones; the top ten hold roughly 29%. Recipients received nonmyeloablative bone marrow transplants from related graft donors, with transient mixed chimerism. Sequenced here: CD8+ T cells from blood (PBMCs), sampled 6 months after the transplant. These receptors came from a human patient who received a combined kidney and bone marrow transplant. Some T cells may have come from the graft donor.

With regard to this clone: The sequence runs out 3 residues before the end of the CDR3; the remainder is reconstructed from the germline J gene. This chain joins TRBV30 and TRBJ2-2; the match to TRBD2 covers 8 bases. V shed 0 bases, J shed 6 bases, and the junction held 6 bases outside the gene matches. CDR1 and CDR2 from the germline V gene are GTSNPN and SVGIG (reference sequence). This CDR3 comprises 15 residues. The part of the CDR3 DNA that was read is TGTGCCTGGAGTGTAGGGGCTAGCGGGCCCGGGGAG. Encoded protein: CAWSVGASGPGE. The CDR3 in its entirety is CAWSVGASGPGELFF.

Turning to this clone: The read ends 3 residues shy of where the CDR3 ends; the end is completed using the germline J gene. V gene TRBV6-2 or TRBV6-3 combines with J gene TRBJ2-7, with 11 bases that match TRBD2. This CDR3 region has 15 residues. V lost 0 bases to trimming and J lost 5 bases; unmatched junction nucleotides: 3. CDR1 MNHEY and CDR2 SVGEGT come from the germline V gene. Incomplete CDR3 DNA: TGTGCCAGCAGTTACTCGACTAGCGGGATTGACGAG. Amino acid sequence: CASSYSTSGIDE. The entire CDR3 is CASSYSTSGIDEQYF.

About this clone itself: The read ends 3 residues shy of where the CDR3 ends; the end is completed using the germline J gene. The rearrangement joins TRBV10-3 to TRBJ2-7; a possible D gene is TRBD2 (6 bases). Germline V CDR1 and CDR2: ENHRY, SYGVKD. V was pared by 6 bases and J by 6 bases, with 18 bases between. CDR3 length equals 14 residues. CDR3 in amino acids: CAISPRAGPCEQYF. The part of the CDR3 DNA that was read is TGTGCCATCAGCCCCCGCGCGGGGCCGTGCGAG.

The part of the CDR3 DNA that was read is TGCAGTGCCCAGGGACAGGGCTCCTACGAG. Translating it yields CSAQGQGSYE. The CDR3 in its entirety is CSAQGQGSYEQYF. The chain couples TRBV20-1 to TRBJ2-7; 9 positions match TRBD1. Sequencing ends 3 residues short of the CDR3 end; the germline J gene provides the rest. Trimming cost V 6 bases and J 0 bases; bases outside gene matches: 3. The germline CDR1 and CDR2 sequences are DFQATT and SNEGSKA (reference sequence). The CDR3 has 13 amino acids.

About this clone itself: The read gets to within 3 residues of the CDR3 end, and the germline J gene fills in the rest. The rearrangement joins TRBV7-9 to TRBJ1-2; no clear D gene. This CDR3 region has 14 residues. The germline CDR1 and CDR2 sequences are SEHNR and FQNEAQ (reference sequence). CDR3 region: CASKVAGNYNDYTF. The sequenced part of the CDR3 DNA is TGTGCCAGCAAGGTAGCGGGGAACTACAATGAC.

About this clone: The read ends 3 residues before the CDR3 terminus; that terminus is restored from the germline J gene. This sequence joins TRBV10-3 and TRBJ2-2, with 9 bases identical to TRBD1. CDR1 and CDR2 from the germline V gene are ENHRY and SYGVKD. V was clipped by 5 bases and J by 4 bases; unmatched bases: 2. The CDR3 is 14 amino acids. The CDR3 DNA, read in part, is TGTGCCATCAGTCGACAGGGGGGCACCGGGGAG. This sequence encodes CAISRQGGTGE. The entire CDR3 reads CAISRQGGTGELFF.

Comments on this clone: The read stops 3 residues short of the end of the CDR3; the missing end is completed from the germline J gene. The rearrangement links TRBV5-1 to TRBJ2-1; the match to TRBD2 covers 9 bases. Losses at the gene ends were 1 base for V and 2 bases for J; bases not matched to a gene: 4. CDR1 is SGHRS, CDR2 YFSETQ, per germline. This CDR3 comprises 16 residues. CDR3 DNA, as far as it was read: TGCGCCAGCAGCTTGCCCCGACTAGCGGCCTACAATGAG. Amino acids: CASSLPRLAAYNE. The whole CDR3 protein reads CASSLPRLAAYNEQFF.

About this clone itself: The read falls 3 residues short of the CDR3 end, and the missing part is taken from the germline J gene. The chain joins TRBV6-1 to TRBJ1-2; 7 bases match TRBD1. This CDR3 region has 13 residues. The V gene's germline CDR1 is MNHNS and CDR2 SASEGT. V shed 3 bases, J shed 6 bases, and the junction held 4 bases outside the gene matches. CDR3 loop: CASSENRGHGYTF. The part of the CDR3 DNA that was read is TGTGCCAGCAGTGAGAACAGGGGTCATGGC.

Concerning this clone: The missing CDR3 end, 3 residues past where the read stops, is filled in from the germline J gene. The J gene is TRBJ2-1, the V gene TRBV7-9; weak D call: TRBD2 (6 bases). V lost 5 bases, J lost 0 bases, and 11 bases lay in between. CDR1 and CDR2 from the germline V gene are SEHNR and FQNEAQ (reference sequence). This CDR3 has 15 residues. CDR3 protein: CASSGERASYNEQFF. CDR3 bases read: TGTGCCAGCAGCGGAGAGCGGGCCTCCTACAATGAG.

Notes on this clone: The read finishes 3 residues shy of the CDR3 end, and the germline J gene is used to complete it. This chain links TRBV7-9 with TRBJ2-2; TRBD1 matches at 8 bases. The CDR3 runs 15 residues. Per germline, CDR1 SEHNR and CDR2 FQNEAQ (reference sequence). V shed 4 bases and J 6 bases; nucleotides not matched to a gene: 7. The CDR3 DNA, read in part, is TGTGCCAGCAGCTCCAGACAGGGGTTGGCCGGGGAG. Translation: CASSSRQGLAGE. The complete CDR3 reads CASSSRQGLAGELFF. Looking up the rest from reference TRBV7-9 and TRBJ2-2 gives the full variable domain: DTGVSQNPRHKITKRGQNVTFRCDPISEHNRLYWYRQTLGQGPEFLTYFQNEAQLEKSRLLSDRFSAERPKGSFSTLEIQRTEQGDSAMYLCASSSRQGLAGELFFGEGSRLTVL.

Worth noting for this clone: The read ends 3 residues early relative to the CDR3; the germline J gene fills the gap. The chain joins TRBV5-4 to TRBJ1-1; D not certain. Germline assignment: CDR1 SGHNT and CDR2 YYREEE (reference sequence). CDR3 length equals 13 residues. Trimming took 3 bases from V and 0 from J, leaving 6 bases between them. CDR3 sequence reads: CASSSVLNTEAFF. The sequenced part of the CDR3 DNA is TGTGCCAGCAGCTCAGTCCTGAACACTGAA.

Notes on this clone: The read halts 3 residues ahead of the CDR3 end, with the missing end drawn from the germline J gene. The chain uses TRBV11-2 and TRBJ2-3; 9 nucleotides line up with TRBD2. Germline CDR1 SGHAT, CDR2 FQNNGV. Germline trimming cut 4 bases from V and 6 bases from J; bases unmatched to any gene: 8. CDR3 length: 15 amino acids. The CDR3 loop reads CASSSKGLAMDTQYF. CDR3 DNA, as far as it was read: TGTGCCAGCAGCTCCAAAGGACTAGCGATGGATACG.

Incomplete CDR3 DNA: TGTGCCAGCAGCTTCCTCGACTCTGTTTTCGGGGAG. The encoded protein is CASSFLDSVFGE. The whole CDR3 region reads CASSFLDSVFGELFF. This chain joins TRBV7-9 and TRBJ2-2; D unclear. The read comes to an end 3 residues before the CDR3 does, leaving the germline J gene to fill in the end. The germline V gene has CDR1 SEHNR and CDR2 FQNEAQ (reference sequence). This CDR3 contains 15 residues. Trimming removed 3 bases from V and 7 bases from J, with 15 bases in between.

Remarks on this clone: The read stops 3 residues short of the end of the CDR3; the missing end is completed from the germline J gene. J is TRBJ1-5 and V is TRBV7-9; D is ambiguous. This CDR3 region has 15 residues. V gave up 1 base and J gave up 0 bases, with 7 bases separating them. Germline V gives CDR1 SEHNR, CDR2 FQNEAQ (reference sequence). The CDR3 sequence: CASSLGHNSNQPQHF. CDR3 bases read: TGTGCCAGCAGCTTAGGGCACAATAGCAATCAGCCC.

Concerning this clone itself: The read ends 3 residues before the CDR3 terminus; that terminus is restored from the germline J gene. The rearrangement links TRBV19 to TRBJ2-7; 8 bases match TRBD1. CDR3 length: 14 amino acids. V dropped 6 bases and J dropped 3; count of bases not matched to a gene: 7. CDR1 is LNHDA and CDR2 is SQIVND in the germline V gene (reference sequence). The CDR3 bases that were read are TGTGCCAGTAGCCCTGGGACAGGAGGCTACGAG. This encodes CASSPGTGGYE. The full CDR3 sequence reads CASSPGTGGYEQYF.

Comments on this clone: Read data end 3 residues before the CDR3 end; the end is taken from the germline J gene. V and J are TRBV2 and TRBJ2-2, with D possibly being TRBD2 (6 bases). Germline loops: CDR1 SNHLY, CDR2 FYNNEI. V was clipped by 6 bases and J by 4 bases, with 21 bases between them. The CDR3 is 17 amino acids. CDR3 sequence reads: CASSINPSAKSTGELFF. The CDR3 DNA, read in part, is TGTGCCAGCAGCATAAACCCTAGCGCCAAGAGCACCGGGGAG.

With regard to this clone: The CDR3 extends 3 residues past the end of the read, so its final part is completed from the germline J gene. The chain employs TRBV2 and TRBJ1-1, with D possibly matching TRBD1 (6 bases). Germline V gives CDR1 SNHLY, CDR2 FYNNEI. V was pared by 3 bases and J by 4 bases, with 24 bases between. This CDR3 is built from 18 residues. CDR3 sequence reads: CASSDDPSSVGRGTEAFF. The CDR3 bases that were read are TGTGCCAGCAGTGACGATCCCTCTTCCGTTGGCAGGGGCACTGAA.

The CDR3 DNA, read in part, is TGTGCCAGCAGAACAGGGGAAACCTATAATTCACCC. Its translation is CASRTGETYNSP. In full, the CDR3 reads CASRTGETYNSPLHF. The V gene is TRBV2, the J gene TRBJ1-6; TRBD1 matches 7 bases. The read ends 3 residues shy of where the CDR3 ends; the end is completed using the germline J gene. Per germline, CDR1 SNHLY and CDR2 FYNNEI. V lost 6 bases to trimming and J lost 2 bases; unmatched junction nucleotides: 4. The CDR3 is 15 amino acids.

On this clone itself: The read stops 3 residues short of the end of the CDR3; the missing end is completed from the germline J gene. The chain is built from TRBV12-3 or TRBV12-4 and TRBJ2-1, with 12 positions matching TRBD2. This CDR3 spans 16 amino acids. Losses at the gene ends were 2 bases for V and 8 bases for J; bases not matched to a gene: 7. The CDR3 is CASSLLPPSGRDEQFF. The sequenced CDR3 bases are TGTGCCAGCAGTTTACTTCCTCCTAGCGGGAGGGATGAG.

Of note for this clone: The observed sequence ends 3 residues before the CDR3 terminus, with the missing tail filled in from the germline J gene. V gene TRBV7-4 combines with J gene TRBJ2-3; TRBD1 matches at 9 bases. Germline-derived CDR1 and CDR2 are SGHVT and SQSDAQ. This CDR3 has 15 amino acids. The sequenced part of the CDR3 DNA is TGTGCCAGCAGCTCAGGGACAGGGACGGGTCAGCCG. Its translation is CASSSGTGTGQP. In full, the CDR3 reads CASSSGTGTGQPQYF.

Comment on this clone: The CDR3 end lies 3 residues beyond the end of the read and is filled in from the germline J gene. The V gene is TRBV19, the J gene TRBJ2-7; TRBD1 matches 8 bases. The J segment lost 0 bases and the V segment lost 11 bases, leaving 12 bases of the junction unmatched. There are 15 residues in the CDR3. Germline V CDR1 and CDR2: LNHDA, SQIVND (reference sequence). CDR3 bases read: TGTGCCGCAGACAGGGGTCTCATCAGCTCCTACGAG. It is translated as CAADRGLISSYE. The whole CDR3 reads CAADRGLISSYEQYF. Based on the CDR3 plus reference TRBV19 and TRBJ2-7, the full variable domain is DGGITQSPKYLFRKEGQNVTLSCEQNLNHDAMYWYRQDPGQGLRLIYYSQIVNDFQKGDIAEGYSVSREKKESFPLTVTSAQKNPTAFYLCAADRGLISSYEQYFGPGTRLTVT.

Turning to this clone: Sequencing ends 3 residues short of the CDR3 end; the germline J gene provides the rest. V usage is TRBV20-1 and J usage is TRBJ1-1, with D perhaps matching TRBD1 (6 bases). This CDR3 spans 14 amino acids. V was trimmed by 0 bases and J by 3 bases, leaving 11 bases between them. Germline loops: CDR1 DFQATT, CDR2 SNEGSKA (reference sequence). CDR3: CSARDGGADTEAFF. Partial CDR3 DNA: TGCAGTGCTAGAGATGGGGGGGCGGACACTGAA.

To note about this clone: The read stops 3 residues short of the end of the CDR3; the missing end is completed from the germline J gene. The chain has TRBV5-6 and TRBJ2-7; maybe TRBD1 (6 bases). V shed 1 base and J shed 5 bases, with 10 bases lying between them. CDR1 and CDR2 (germline): SGHDT, YYEEEE. The CDR3 length is 13 residues. The CDR3 bases that were read are TGTGCCAGCAGCTTGACAGGGACCCACGAG. As protein: CASSLTGTHE. The entire CDR3 protein is CASSLTGTHEQYF.

About this clone: Read data end 3 residues before the CDR3 end; the end is taken from the germline J gene. The rearrangement joins TRBV19 to TRBJ2-5; D gene uncertain. CDR3 length: 12 amino acids. V lost 4 bases and J 5 bases, leaving 8 bases between the germline ends. Germline lookup yields CDR1 LNHDA and CDR2 SQIVND (reference sequence). Partial CDR3 DNA: TGTGCCAGTAGTACCCCCGGGGAGACC. Its protein product is CASSTPGET. The complete CDR3 reads CASSTPGETQYF.

In the case of this clone: Coverage ceases 3 residues before the CDR3 finishes, and the germline J gene fills in the end. The gene calls are TRBV4-1 and TRBJ1-2, with D possibly matching TRBD1 (6 bases). The CDR3 covers 15 residues. Per the germline V gene, CDR1 is MGHRA and CDR2 is YSYEKL. V lost 4 bases, J lost 3 bases, and 15 bases lay in between. CDR3 in amino acids: CASSLIAGEDYGYTF. CDR3 DNA, as far as it was read: TGCGCCAGCAGCCTTATTGCAGGGGAGGACTATGGC.

Notes on this clone: The read gets to within 3 residues of the CDR3 end, and the germline J gene fills in the rest. This chain connects TRBV10-2 to TRBJ1-2; D gene uncertain. The CDR3 is 9 amino acids. CDR1 is WSHSY and CDR2 is SAAADI in the germline V gene. The CDR3 loop is CAGGYGYTF. CDR3 DNA (partial): TGCGCCGGAGGGTACGGC.

Concerning this clone: Sequencing ends 3 residues short of the CDR3 end; the germline J gene provides the rest. The genes are TRBV10-3 and TRBJ2-7; TRBD1 matches 7 bases. Germline V gives CDR1 ENHRY, CDR2 SYGVKD. The CDR3 loop spans 13 amino acids. V lost 7 bases, J lost 2 bases, and 5 bases stayed unmatched. The CDR3 sequence is CAITRDSTYEQYF. Incomplete CDR3 DNA: TGTGCCATCACCAGGGACAGCACCTACGAG.

To note about this clone: The read ends 3 residues before the CDR3 terminus; that terminus is restored from the germline J gene. J is TRBJ2-7 and V is TRBV7-2, with 8 bases identical to TRBD2. The CDR3 contains 15 residues. V gave up 3 bases and J gave up 2 bases; unmatched junction bases: 6. Germline loops: CDR1 SGHTA, CDR2 FQGNSA. CDR3 DNA, as far as it was read: TGTGCCAGCAGCTTCTGGACTAGCTCGCCCTACGAG. Its protein product is CASSFWTSSPYE. The CDR3 reads in full as CASSFWTSSPYEQYF.

As for this clone: The DNA ends 3 residues before the CDR3 does, and the rest of the CDR3 is filled in from the germline J gene. The chain uses TRBV4-1 and TRBJ2-3, with 8 bases matching TRBD1. This CDR3 is built from 14 residues. Germline loops: CDR1 MGHRA, CDR2 YSYEKL. Partial CDR3 DNA: TGCGCCAGCAGCCAATCACAGGGGGGATGGACG. It translates to CASSQSQGGWT. The complete CDR3 reads CASSQSQGGWTQYF.

With regard to this clone: One junction end disagrees with the germline gene, perhaps due to a read error. The CDR3 end falls 3 residues outside the read, so it is completed with the germline J gene. Within the sample, other DNA sequences also encode this same CDR3. The rearrangement joins TRBV5-1 to TRBJ1-3, with TRBD1 matching over 9 bases. This CDR3 has 16 residues. Germline lookup yields CDR1 SGHRS and CDR2 YFSETQ. The CDR3 spells CASSQGDRAGGNTIYF. The part of the CDR3 DNA that was read is TGCGCCAGCAGCCAAGGGGACAGGGCCGGAGGAAACACG.